The 19 T cell receptor beta chains reported below all come from one sample, sequenced in a study of T cell repertoires in cytomegalovirus infection. MiXCR, applied by TCRdb to the reads, yields one record per CDR3 protein. In the table there are approximately 600,000 distinct CDR3 sequences, 40% of which are singletons. These TCRs' antigens remain unknown. The material sequenced was cultured PBMCs, taken from culture after CMV antigen stimulation. These receptors all stem from a human donor in good health (CMV status not recorded). Some clones in this sample may be carry-over from other donors' samples.

The genes are TRBV7-2 and TRBJ2-7; D ambiguous. Trimming took 4 bases from V and 8 from J, leaving 9 bases between them. The CDR3 totals 11 residues. Germline V CDR1 and CDR2: SGHTA, FQGNSA. The CDR3 reads CASSSGPKQYF. In nucleotides, the CDR3 is TGTGCCAGCAGCTCGGGTCCTAAGCAGTACTTC.

The chain couples TRBV20-1 to TRBJ2-3; D ambiguous. The CDR3 covers 11 residues. From germline, CDR1 is DFQATT and CDR2 SNEGSKA (reference sequence). V dropped 3 bases and J dropped 7 bases, with 8 bases sitting between them. CDR3: CSASGPNTQYF. The DNA for the CDR3 is TGCAGTGCTAGCGGCCCGAATACGCAGTATTTT.

This clonotype came up a few times. One base away lies a much larger clone, so this may be a sequencing read error. The rearrangement joins TRBV14 to TRBJ2-1; 10 nucleotides agree with TRBD2. After removal of 4 bases from V and 2 bases from J, the junction contained 2 bases not matched to a gene. The CDR3 has 15 amino acids. CDR1 and CDR2 from the germline V gene are SGHDN and FVKESK. CDR3 in amino acids: CASSPSGSPYNEQFF. DNA of the CDR3: TGTGCCAGCAGCCCTAGCGGGAGCCCCTACAATGAGCAGTTCTTC. The variable domain in full, with the rest retrieved from reference TRBV14 and TRBJ2-1, is EAGVTQFPSHSVIEKGQTVTLRCDPISGHDNLYWYRRVMGKEIKFLLHFVKESKQDESGMPNNRFLAERTGGTYSTLKVQPAELEDSGVYFCASSPSGSPYNEQFFGPGTRLTVL.

This rearrangement joins TRBV7-2 to TRBJ2-6; maybe TRBD1 (5 bases). V dropped 3 bases and J dropped 0 bases, with 9 bases sitting between them. CDR3 size: 16 residues. Germline CDR1 and CDR2: SGHTA and FQGNSA. The CDR3 DNA sequence: TGTGCCAGCAGCTTCAAGGGGCGCTCTGGGGCCAACGTCCTGACTTTC. It encodes CASSFKGRSGANVLTF.

The rearrangement joins TRBV9 to TRBJ1-6; D is unresolved. Germline V gene sequence: CDR1 SGDLS, CDR2 YYNGEE. Trimming took off 2 bases at V and 8 bases at J, with 5 bases between the two ends. This CDR3 comprises 12 residues. CDR3 sequence reads: CASSVADSPLHF. CDR3 sequence (DNA): TGTGCCAGCAGCGTGGCAGATTCACCCCTCCACTTT.

This clonotype was observed a handful of times. The chain joins TRBV7-2 to TRBJ1-2, with D possibly being TRBD1 (5 bases). Germline assignment: CDR1 SGHTA and CDR2 FQGNSA. The V gene lost 2 bases and the J gene lost 8 bases, with 18 bases spanning the gap. The CDR3 loop spans 15 amino acids. The chain's CDR3 is CASSLLAAGPYGYTF. In DNA form, the CDR3 reads TGTGCCAGCAGCTTATTGGCCGCGGGACCTTACGGCTACACCTTC.

The V call is TRBV19, the J call TRBJ2-7; no clear D. The CDR3 runs to 14 residues. The germline V and J ends were trimmed by 0 bases and 7 bases, with 13 bases remaining between them. Germline V gene sequence: CDR1 LNHDA, CDR2 SQIVND (reference sequence). CDR3 protein: CASSIDCTTWEQYF. CDR3 nucleotide sequence: TGTGCCAGTAGTATAGACTGCACCACTTGGGAGCAGTACTTC.

The chain joins TRBV5-1 to TRBJ2-7; no firm D call. The CDR3 length is 14 residues. Between the trimmed V and J ends, which lost 3 bases and 0 bases, there was a span of 10 bases. Germline values: CDR1 SGHRS, CDR2 YFSETQ. The CDR3, as DNA: TGCGCCAGCAGCTCAACACCGAGCTCCTACGAGCAGTACTTC. Its protein is CASSSTPSSYEQYF.

CDR3: CASKSQTGGGDEQFF. The CDR3 nucleotides are TGTGCCAGTAAAAGTCAAACGGGGGGTGGGGATGAGCAGTTCTTC. The chain employs TRBV19 and TRBJ2-1, with TRBD2 identical over 7 bases. The CDR3 sequence is 15 residues long. CDR1 is LNHDA, CDR2 SQIVND, per germline (reference sequence). V shed 7 bases, J shed 8 bases, and the junction held 14 bases outside the gene matches.

As for this clonotype: The junction and the germline gene differ at one end; a read error may be behind it. The V call is TRBV5-3, the J call TRBJ2-6, with D tentatively TRBD1 or TRBD2 (6 bases each). TRBV5-3 is an open reading frame, and its role is uncertain. This CDR3 contains 17 residues. The CDR3 loop reads CASSLWGARSGANVLTF. In nucleotides, the CDR3 is TGTGCCAGCAGCTTGTGGGGGGCAAGGTCCGGGGCCAACGTCCTGACTTTC.

This clonotype was found a few times. J is TRBJ2-2 and V is TRBV12-3 or TRBV12-4; tentatively, D is TRBD1 or TRBD2 (6 bases each). The V and J ends lost 6 bases and 4 bases respectively, with 27 bases between them. CDR3 length: 19 residues. CDR3 DNA: TGTGCCAGCAGACTCGGGCCGGGGGCCTTCCAAGCGGGCACCGGGGAGCTGTTTTTT. Amino acid sequence: CASRLGPGAFQAGTGELFF.

The rearrangement uses TRBV12-3 or TRBV12-4 and TRBJ1-1, with TRBD1 as a possible D gene (5 bases). V lost 6 bases to trimming and J lost 7 bases, with 9 bases between them. This CDR3 region has 11 residues. This CDR3 is CASRSGGEAFF. CDR3 in DNA: TGTGCCAGCAGGTCCGGGGGTGAAGCTTTCTTT.

The chain joins TRBV7-2 to TRBJ2-5; 13 bases fit TRBD2. The germline CDR1 and CDR2 sequences are SGHTA and FQGNSA. This CDR3 has 19 amino acids. V lost 0 bases and J lost 1; bases outside the gene matches: 8. Here the CDR3 DNA reads TGTGCCAGCAGCTTAGCCCGGACTAGCGGGGGCCAATTCCAAGAGACCCAGTACTTC. Translation: CASSLARTSGGQFQETQYF.

This clonotype was seen a few times. J is TRBJ2-5 and V is TRBV6-5; 11 nucleotides line up with TRBD2. Germline CDR1 MNHEY, CDR2 SVGAGI. J lost 2 bases, V lost 6 bases, and 5 bases had no gene match. The CDR3 contains 15 residues. The CDR3 nucleotides read TGTGCCAGCAGCCCATGGACTAGCGGGCAAGAGACCCAGTACTTC. Its protein is CASSPWTSGQETQYF.

This clonotype was seen a few times. This rearrangement joins TRBV19 to TRBJ2-3; the match to TRBD2 covers 8 bases. After removal of 4 bases from V and 1 base from J, the junction contained 4 bases not matched to a gene. The CDR3 runs 15 residues. The germline V gene encodes CDR1 LNHDA and CDR2 SQIVND (reference sequence). The DNA for the CDR3 is TGTGCCAGTAGTAGAGCGGGGGCCGGCACAGATACGCAGTATTTT. Translated: CASSRAGAGTDTQYF.

The rearrangement links TRBV7-8 to TRBJ1-5; 7 bases match TRBD1. The CDR3 consists of 16 residues. Trimming cost V 0 bases and J 7 bases; bases outside gene matches: 9. CDR1 is SGHVS, CDR2 FQNEAQ, per germline. CDR3 DNA: TGTGCCAGCAGCTTAGCTTACAGGGGTAGTGGACAGCCCCAGCATTTT. It is translated as CASSLAYRGSGQPQHF.

The V gene is TRBV14, the J gene TRBJ2-5; 11 nucleotides agree with TRBD1. The germline V gene has CDR1 SGHDN and CDR2 FVKESK. The CDR3 has 15 amino acids. Germline trimming cut 4 bases from V and 4 bases from J; bases unmatched to any gene: 5. The CDR3 coding sequence is TGTGCCAGCAGCCTGTGGACAGGGGGCTTAGAGACCCAGTACTTC. Its translation is CASSLWTGGLETQYF.

This sequence joins TRBV6-2 or TRBV6-3 and TRBJ1-1, with a possible D match to TRBD1 (6 bases). V lost 4 bases and J lost 1, with 13 bases in between. The germline V gene encodes CDR1 MNHEY and CDR2 SVGEGT. The CDR3 sequence is 15 residues long. The CDR3 coding sequence is TGTGCCAGCAGTTCTACCGGGACAACGAACACTGAAGCTTTCTTT. Protein product: CASSSTGTTNTEAFF.

The rearrangement links TRBV6-8 to TRBJ1-4, with TRBD1 identical over 9 bases. The CDR3 is 14 amino acids. J was trimmed by 7 bases and V by 6 bases; bases with no gene match: 6. The germline CDR1 and CDR2 sequences are MNHGY and SAAAGT. The CDR3 coding sequence is TGTGCCAGCAGAATTGGACAGGGGAGTGAAAAACTGTTTTTT. It encodes CASRIGQGSEKLFF.